A single sample is the source of the 20 T cell receptor beta chains below, sequenced in a study of blood T cell repertoires in COVID-19. Sequencing used immunoSEQ multiplex PCR; TCRdb keeps in-frame clones, though not all of them. This sample has about 300,000 clones; 87% occur once, and the top ten carry approximately 5.4%. The sequenced material came from PBMCs or T cells enriched from blood (not recorded which). All receptors derive from a woman aged 25-40 years who had recovered from COVID-19.

The J gene is TRBJ1-1, the V gene TRBV30; D perhaps matches TRBD1 (5 bases). Germline CDR1 and CDR2: GTSNPN and SVGIG (reference sequence). V was trimmed by 6 bases and J by 1 base, leaving 9 bases between them. The CDR3 totals 12 residues. CDR3 DNA sequence: TGTGCCTGTGACAGAGAGAACACTGAAGCTTTCTTT. Translation gives CACDRENTEAFF.

The V gene is TRBV6-1, the J gene TRBJ1-4; the D gene is possibly TRBD1 (5 bases). The germline V gene encodes CDR1 MNHNS and CDR2 SASEGT. V lost 1 base to trimming and J lost 7 bases, with 13 bases between them. This CDR3 comprises 15 residues. CDR3 nucleotides: TGTGCCAGCAGTGAAGAGGGGCCTGTAGCTGAAAAACTGTTTTTT. Its translation: CASSEEGPVAEKLFF.

The chain recombines TRBV29-1 with TRBJ1-1, with 12 bases aligning to TRBD1. This CDR3 contains 15 residues. Per the germline V gene, CDR1 is SQVTM and CDR2 is ANQGSEA. J lost 6 bases, V lost 6 bases, and 11 bases had no gene match. DNA for the CDR3: TGCAGCGTAAGTGCCGGGACAGGGGGCCTGGCTGAAGCTTTCTTT. It codes for CSVSAGTGGLAEAFF.

This chain links TRBV4-2 with TRBJ1-6; no reliable D call. The V end was cut by 4 bases, the J end by 8 bases, with 27 bases between. Germline loops: CDR1 LGHNA, CDR2 YNFKEQ. The CDR3 has 19 residues. CDR3 residues: CASSPGVSPRGVEYSPLHF. The CDR3 region has the DNA TGTGCCAGCAGCCCTGGGGTTTCCCCTCGGGGAGTAGAGTATTCACCCCTCCACTTT.

The rearrangement joins TRBV9 to TRBJ2-1, with TRBD1 identical over 8 bases. Losses at the gene ends were 4 bases for V and 5 bases for J; bases not matched to a gene: 14. Per germline, CDR1 SGDLS and CDR2 YYNGEE. This CDR3 comprises 17 residues. In nucleotides, the CDR3 is TGTGCCAGCAGCTCCGGACAGGGAAGAATTTATGACAATGAGCAGTTCTTC. Residues: CASSSGQGRIYDNEQFF.

This chain joins TRBV30 and TRBJ2-7; D unresolved. Deletions cut 1 base from V and 3 bases from J, with 10 bases between. This CDR3 region has 13 residues. Germline CDR1 GTSNPN, CDR2 SVGIG (reference sequence). CDR3 sequence reads: CAWSGQRLYEQYF. CDR3 DNA: TGTGCCTGGAGTGGCCAGCGTCTCTACGAGCAGTACTTC.

This rearrangement joins TRBV7-2 to TRBJ1-2, with D maybe TRBD1 (6 bases). The CDR3 runs to 15 residues. V was shortened by 3 bases and J by 1 base, with 12 bases between the two germline ends. CDR1 and CDR2 (germline): SGHTA, FQGNSA. The CDR3 nucleotides read TGTGCCAGCAGCTTCAGGGACACTAGTAACTATGGCTACACCTTC. Residues: CASSFRDTSNYGYTF.

The chain uses TRBV27 and TRBJ2-6; maybe TRBD1 (6 bases). Trimming shortened V by 6 bases and J by 1 base, and 13 bases separated the two germline ends. Germline loops: CDR1 MNHEY, CDR2 SMNVEV (reference sequence). The CDR3 runs 16 residues. CDR3 sequence (DNA): TGTGCCAGCAGCCCGGGACAACCATCTGGGGCCAACGTCCTGACTTTC. Its translation is CASSPGQPSGANVLTF.

The chain is built from TRBV5-4 and TRBJ1-2, with D unresolved. Per germline, CDR1 SGHNT and CDR2 YYREEE (reference sequence). This CDR3 has 15 amino acids. Deletions cut 2 bases from V and 0 bases from J, with 11 bases between. DNA for the CDR3: TGTGCCAGCAGCTTCCCGGGGAGTACTAACTATGGCTACACCTTC. This gives the protein CASSFPGSTNYGYTF.

The rearrangement links TRBV11-2 to TRBJ2-6, with D hard to call. V was cut by 8 bases and J by 0 bases, with 8 bases left in between. The V gene's germline CDR1 is SGHAT and CDR2 FQNNGV. CDR3 size: 14 residues. The CDR3 DNA is TGTGCCAGCGCTAGAAACTCTGGGGCCAACGTCCTGACTTTC. Translating gives CASARNSGANVLTF.

This chain joins TRBV29-1 and TRBJ1-1, with 9 bases matching TRBD1. Germline CDR1 is SQVTM and CDR2 is ANQGSEA. With 1 base clipped from V and 4 bases from J, the junction kept 7 bases outside the gene matches. The CDR3 contains 15 residues. The CDR3 region is CSVEVRTGAGTEAFF. The DNA for the CDR3 is TGCAGCGTTGAAGTTCGGACAGGGGCTGGCACTGAAGCTTTCTTT.

The V call is TRBV7-9, the J call TRBJ1-5, with D possibly TRBD1 on 5 matching bases. V lost 1 base, J lost 1 base, and 8 bases lay in between. This CDR3 comprises 15 residues. Germline V lookup: CDR1 SEHNR, CDR2 FQNEAQ (reference sequence). The CDR3 is CASSLGGRSNQPQHF. CDR3 nucleotides: TGTGCCAGCAGCTTAGGGGGCAGGAGCAATCAGCCCCAGCATTTT.

V gene TRBV5-5 combines with J gene TRBJ1-2; D is ambiguous. The CDR3 totals 16 residues. CDR1 and CDR2 from the germline V gene are SGHKS and YYEKEE (reference sequence). Trimming took 0 bases from V and 4 from J, leaving 16 bases between them. The CDR3 loop reads CASSLESETRIYGYTF. CDR3 coding DNA: TGTGCCAGCAGCTTGGAGTCGGAGACTCGGATCTATGGCTACACCTTC.

The chain is built from TRBV5-5 and TRBJ1-5; 7 bases are shared with TRBD1. CDR1 is SGHKS and CDR2 is YYEKEE in the germline V gene (reference sequence). The CDR3 has 15 residues. The junction had 5 bases not matched to a gene; V was cut back by 1 base and J by 4 bases. CDR3 sequence (DNA): TGTGCCAGCAGCTTGTCGGGACAGAAGAATCAGCCCCAGCATTTT. Translated: CASSLSGQKNQPQHF.

The gene calls are TRBV7-9 and TRBJ2-1, with D unclear. The CDR3 loop spans 15 amino acids. The V gene's germline CDR1 is SEHNR and CDR2 FQNEAQ (reference sequence). V lost 5 bases and J lost 4, with 15 bases in between. CDR3 region: CASSETQPAYNEQFF. Here the CDR3 DNA reads TGTGCCAGCAGCGAGACACAGCCAGCTTACAATGAGCAGTTCTTC.

The V gene is TRBV19, the J gene TRBJ1-5; D call uncertain. CDR1 LNHDA and CDR2 SQIVND come from the germline V gene (reference sequence). The V gene lost 5 bases and the J gene lost 6 bases, with 17 bases spanning the gap. This CDR3 has 15 residues. The CDR3 region is CASSSHQSVSQPQHF. Here the CDR3 DNA reads TGTGCCAGTAGTTCACACCAGAGCGTCTCTCAGCCCCAGCATTTT. The full variable domain, with the rest looked up from reference TRBV19 and TRBJ1-5, is DGGITQSPKYLFRKEGQNVTLSCEQNLNHDAMYWYRQDPGQGLRLIYYSQIVNDFQKGDIAEGYSVSREKKESFPLTVTSAQKNPTAFYLCASSSHQSVSQPQHFGDGTRLSIL.

The chain's CDR3 is CASSIQGAENSPLHF. Here the CDR3 DNA reads TGCGCCAGCAGCATACAGGGGGCTGAGAATTCACCCCTCCACTTT. This chain uses TRBV5-1 with TRBJ1-6; 9 nucleotides match TRBD1. J gave up 7 bases and V 4 bases, and 6 bases lay outside the gene matches. Germline-derived CDR1 and CDR2 are SGHRS and YFSETQ. This CDR3 has 15 amino acids.

The chain employs TRBV15 and TRBJ1-5; 7 positions match TRBD1. V gave up 0 bases and J gave up 7 bases; unmatched junction bases: 6. The CDR3 is 15 amino acids. Per germline, CDR1 LNHNV and CDR2 YYDKDF (reference sequence). The DNA of the CDR3 is TGTGCCACCAGCAGAGACCGACAGGGCGGCCAGCCCCAGCATTTT. Translated: CATSRDRQGGQPQHF.

This chain joins TRBV30 and TRBJ2-1; D is possibly TRBD2 (6 bases). The CDR3 totals 13 residues. Trimming removed 4 bases at V and 10 bases at J, with 17 bases between. Germline V gene data show CDR1 as GTSNPN and CDR2 as SVGIG (reference sequence). In DNA, the CDR3 is TGTGCCTGGAAGGTACGGGCGGGGTTAGAGCAGTTCTTC. Protein sequence: CAWKVRAGLEQFF.

The V call is TRBV29-1, the J call TRBJ1-2; no clear D gene. The CDR3 loop spans 12 amino acids. V dropped 6 bases and J dropped 4 bases, with 12 bases sitting between them. CDR1 and CDR2 (germline): SQVTM, ANQGSEA. The CDR3, as DNA: TGCAGCGTCGCGACACGAACCTATGGCTACACCTTC. It yields the protein CSVATRTYGYTF.